This T cell receptor (beta chain) was identified in a study of long-term antiretroviral therapy in people with HIV (dated by TCRdb to the early 2020s). About the investigation overall: Collection of the earliest samples took place about a decade ahead of the 2015 WHO recommendation for immediate ART, at a time when ART was typically delayed until CD4 counts fell. A retrospective serial study tested whether ART initiation and durable HIV suppression were associated with changes in peripheral blood TRB repertoire composition and diversity. A total of about 180 cryopreserved PBMC samples were contributed to the cohort by 30 adults with confirmed HIV infection, with samples collected serially over a mean of 6 years (range 1-12). About 35% of the 30 participants with HIV were female. Test extractions of a monoclonal T-cell line alongside a few dozen polyclonal samples showed no cross-contamination during QIAcube processing. General study outcomes and caveats: The samples were dated from about 2004 to 2018, and the ART regimens that were used may be less effective than current ART regimens. HIV repertoires had narrower CDR3 length ranges than controls, and the network structure suggested an antigen-experienced repertoire that shifted only slightly toward naive after ART. Starting ART was linked to a significant rise in TRB diversity, yet even after long-term ART the diversity remained significantly lower than in transplant donor controls. The repertoire was dominated across all time points by expanded TRB clones identified before ART initiation, although this dominance was seen to fluctuate and to decrease in many PLHIV after ART. Because cell numbers in pre-ART samples were limited, unsorted PBMC were profiled instead of sorted CD4+ and CD8+ T cells. Limited PBMC availability meant only the TCR beta chain was sequenced, without alpha chain pairing. Inferences about post-ART repertoire changes were limited because no data were available on ART adherence, viral resistance or therapy changes.

Sequencing of the TRB variable region was done with the immunoSEQ hsTCRB v3.0 assay at survey level resolution. The target sequencing depth for TRB was roughly 35,000-50,000 T-cell genomes per sample. TRB libraries were pooled and sequenced on an Illumina MiSeq using a v3 150-cycle kit. Per the source publication's procedure: Repertoire analysis was run in R within a reproducible Nextflow workflow that covered QC, data transformation and analysis. Custom analyses were implemented in LymphoSeq2, an R package for AIRR-Seq data exploration. A few samples that produced fewer than 5000 total TRB sequences were removed, so some 190 HIV repertoires were analyzed. Of the 188 retained HIV repertoires, approximately 60 were collected before and around 130 after ART initiation. Repertoires were downsampled to 5000 TRB nucleotide sequences, and summary statistics were averaged over 100 downsampling iterations. The analysis kept only TRB sequences whose CDR3 regions were at least seven amino acids long. Diversity was measured with a Shannon entropy-derived clonality score and the Gini coefficient. In the repertoire networks, any two of the top 5000 CDR3 amino acid sequences were linked whenever the two sequences differed by an edit distance of one. For TRB CDR3 amino acid sequences, antigen specificity groups and MHC restriction were predicted with GLIPH2. CDR3 amino acid sequences were matched against VDJdb and McPAS-TCR to flag known CMV, EBV, HIV or tissue antigen associations. Pre-ART, post-ART and control groups were compared with Wilcoxon signed-rank tests and Holm-Bonferroni correction. TCRdb took this table from immuneACCESS and kept in-frame rearrangements with V and J called. Such tables lack part of the clones; where checked against another copy, unresolved V genes explain under half of the gap, and the rest is unexplained. The V and J calls and the clone size are those of that table, but D and trimming were determined from the DNA. The sample table lists more than 15,000 clones, approximately 79% of them with a count of one. 8% of the sample is in the top ten clones.

Participants were included only if at least one PBMC sample before ART initiation and at least two post-ART samples were available. Every participant with HIV received treatment in the United States of America. Before DNA extraction, cryopreserved samples of roughly 0.9-11 million PBMC were thawed and then washed. At the time of the earliest PBMC sample for each participant with HIV, ages ranged from about 20 to 55 years. Per participant, PBMC samples came from 1-4 timepoints prior to ART initiation and 2-8 timepoints following ART initiation, for a median of 7 samples. Serial HIV viral load, CD4+ T-cell count, ART history and demographic data were obtained for every participant. Genomic DNA was extracted from unsorted PBMC with a Qiagen kit on a QIAcube, processed in batches of 12 samples. The cysteine opens and the phenylalanine closes a CDR3 of 19 amino acids. The DNA shown is the 57-base CDR3, in frame from base 1. Ends trimmed: V by 4 bases, J by 0 bases; bases unmatched to a gene: 9.

This clone showed up just once. No cognate antigen has been identified for it. No qualities accompany the bases; no much larger clone lies one base away. The chain employs TRBV5-3 and TRBJ2-1; the central 14 bases match TRBD2. TRBV5-3 is noted as an ORF with a role that remains uncertain. This specimen consisted of unsorted PBMCs, obtained at the start of antiretroviral therapy. The TCR sequence derives from a young man with HIV. The sequenced DNA is TGTGCCAGAAGCCCGAGGACTAGCGGGGGGCTTTACTCCTACAATGAGCAGTTCTTC. The resulting protein is CARSPRTSGGLYSYNEQFF.